The 18 T cell receptor beta chains reported below all come from one sample, sequenced in a study of cytomegalovirus exposure and HLA in healthy donors. The PCR used 60 Vbeta and 13 Jbeta primers. The method was immunoSEQ multiplex PCR; TCRdb's version includes in-frame clones alone and lacks a portion of them. The sample holds some 130,000 clones; around 77% are singletons and the top ten take approximately 1.8%. Specimen: PBMCs. These TCRs come from a woman in her forties or fifties in good health and CMV-seronegative.

The gene calls are TRBV6-5 and TRBJ1-6, with 9 nucleotides matching TRBD1. Germline V CDR1 and CDR2: MNHEY, SVGAGI. Germline trimming cut 2 bases from V and 5 bases from J; bases unmatched to any gene: 1. This CDR3 comprises 15 residues. CDR3: CASSYGDRDNSPLHF. The CDR3 DNA sequence: TGTGCCAGCAGTTACGGGGACAGGGATAATTCACCCCTCCACTTT.

The chain carries TRBV7-9 and TRBJ2-1; 7 nucleotides line up with TRBD2. Germline-derived CDR1 and CDR2 are SEHNR and FQNEAQ (reference sequence). The CDR3 is 16 amino acids. V shed 5 bases, J shed 5 bases, and the junction held 12 bases outside the gene matches. Here the CDR3 DNA reads TGTGCCAGCAGCCCCCCGCGGGGGAGGGAAAACAATGAGCAGTTCTTC. Amino acid sequence: CASSPPRGRENNEQFF.

The chain uses TRBV7-2 and TRBJ2-5; D is uncertain. Germline V gene data show CDR1 as SGHTA and CDR2 as FQGNSA. Trimming removed 3 bases from V and 5 bases from J, with 10 bases in between. The CDR3 contains 13 residues. The CDR3 here is CASSFTGVETQYF. CDR3 in DNA: TGTGCCAGCAGCTTCACGGGTGTGGAGACCCAGTACTTC.

This chain uses TRBV10-3 with TRBJ2-5; 10 bases are shared with TRBD1. The CDR3 extends over 16 amino acids. CDR1 ENHRY and CDR2 SYGVKD come from the germline V gene. With V trimmed by 0 bases and J by 5 bases, 6 bases remained unmatched. This CDR3 reads CAISESMGQGIETQYF. The CDR3 DNA follows: TGTGCCATCAGTGAGTCTATGGGACAGGGGATTGAGACCCAGTACTTC.

This chain joins TRBV5-1 and TRBJ1-4, with D maybe TRBD1 (6 bases). CDR1 and CDR2 from the germline V gene are SGHRS and YFSETQ. V lost 4 bases, J lost 12 bases, and 13 bases lay in between. This CDR3 spans 12 amino acids. The CDR3 nucleotides read TGCGCCAGCAGCCAACAGGGAGAGGAACTGTTTTTT. It yields the protein CASSQQGEELFF. The whole variable domain, filled in from reference TRBV5-1 and TRBJ1-4, reads KAGVTQTPRYLIKTRGQQVTLSCSPISGHRSVSWYQQTPGQGLQFLFEYFSETQRNKGNFPGRFSGRQFSNSRSEMNVSTLELGDSALYLCASSQQGEELFFGSGTQLSVL.

The chain employs TRBV5-1 and TRBJ1-1, with 8 bases fitting TRBD1. CDR1 and CDR2 from the germline V gene are SGHRS and YFSETQ. The ends lost 4 bases at V and 1 base at J; junction bases unmatched: 6. The CDR3 is made up of 15 amino acids. The CDR3 coding sequence is TGCGCCAGCAGCCCTCAGGGGGCAACGAACACTGAAGCTTTCTTT. Amino acid sequence: CASSPQGATNTEAFF.

The chain couples TRBV6-6 to TRBJ2-3; 10 bases are a match to TRBD1. The germline V gene encodes CDR1 MNHNY and CDR2 SVGAGI (reference sequence). Trimming at V came to 6 bases and at J to 6 bases, leaving 3 bases not matched to a gene. This CDR3 is built from 13 residues. For the CDR3, the DNA is TGTGCCAGCAGAGACAGGGGGCCGGATACGCAGTATTTT. Translated, it gives CASRDRGPDTQYF.

The V and J genes are TRBV5-6 and TRBJ2-7, with 11 nucleotides matching TRBD2. The CDR3 sequence is 15 residues long. V shed 4 bases, J shed 3 bases, and the junction held 6 bases outside the gene matches. The germline V gene has CDR1 SGHDT and CDR2 YYEEEE. CDR3 in DNA: TGTGCCAGCAGCCGGCCGGGACTAGCGGACTACGAGCAGTACGTC. Translated: CASSRPGLADYEQYV.

The chain combines TRBV9 with TRBJ1-3; a possible D gene is TRBD1 (6 bases). Germline CDR1 SGDLS, CDR2 YYNGEE. V shed 0 bases and J shed 0 bases, with 13 bases lying between them. CDR3 length: 17 amino acids. This chain's CDR3 is CASSVVSDSLSGNTIYF. Here the CDR3 DNA reads TGTGCCAGCAGCGTAGTTTCGGACAGCCTCTCTGGAAACACCATATATTTT.

J is TRBJ2-3 and V is TRBV28, with 7 positions matching TRBD1. Trimming took 5 bases from V and 1 from J; bases not matched to a gene: 6. Germline CDR1 reads MDHEN; CDR2 reads SYDVKM. This CDR3 comprises 15 residues. The chain's CDR3 is CASSAWTGGTDTQYF. The CDR3 nucleotides read TGTGCCAGCAGTGCTTGGACAGGTGGCACAGATACGCAGTATTTT.

The chain employs TRBV6-6 and TRBJ1-2; tentatively, D is TRBD1 (6 bases). This CDR3 region has 12 residues. Germline loops: CDR1 MNHNY, CDR2 SVGAGI (reference sequence). Trimming cost V 4 bases and J 7 bases, with 10 bases left between them. CDR3 sequence reads: CASSLQGPGYTF. CDR3 nucleotides: TGTGCCAGCAGTTTACAGGGTCCTGGCTACACCTTC.

V and J are TRBV5-1 and TRBJ2-2; 7 bases agree with TRBD2. The CDR3 totals 14 residues. J was trimmed by 1 base and V by 7 bases; bases with no gene match: 4. CDR1 and CDR2 from the germline V gene are SGHRS and YFSETQ. CDR3 nucleotides: TGCGCCAGCCAACTAGCGTTGAACACCGGGGAGCTGTTTTTT. It yields the protein CASQLALNTGELFF.

This clone was seen only a few times. This chain connects TRBV28 to TRBJ1-2, with D perhaps TRBD1 (6 bases). This CDR3 comprises 15 residues. Germline V gene data show CDR1 as MDHEN and CDR2 as SYDVKM. Between the trimmed V and J ends, which lost 4 bases and 2 bases, there was a span of 14 bases. DNA of the CDR3: TGTGCCAGCAGTTATGACCAGGGGAGCAACTATGGCTACACCTTC. The encoded protein is CASSYDQGSNYGYTF.

This clone was seen a handful of times. The V call is TRBV27, the J call TRBJ1-1; D may be TRBD1 (6 bases). Between the trimmed V and J ends, which lost 3 bases and 5 bases, there was a span of 10 bases. CDR3 length equals 13 residues. CDR1 MNHEY and CDR2 SMNVEV come from the germline V gene (reference sequence). DNA of the CDR3: TGTGCCAGCAGTTTTTCAGGGGAAACTGAAGCTTTCTTT. Protein product: CASSFSGETEAFF.

The rearrangement uses TRBV18 and TRBJ2-1; 9 nucleotides match TRBD1. Germline CDR1 is KGHSH and CDR2 is LQKENI. The length of the CDR3 is 14 residues. The J segment lost 9 bases and the V segment lost 0 bases, leaving 3 bases of the junction unmatched. The CDR3 region is CASSPPGQGGEQFF. CDR3 DNA sequence: TGTGCCAGCTCACCACCGGGACAGGGAGGTGAGCAGTTCTTC. The full variable domain, completed using reference TRBV18 and TRBJ2-1, is NAGVMQNPRHLVRRRGQEARLRCSPMKGHSHVYWYRQLPEEGLKFMVYLQKENIIDESGMPKERFSAEFPKEGPSILRIQQVVRGDSAAYFCASSPPGQGGEQFFGPGTRLTVL.

CDR3: CASSSYPGGGESTDTQYF. DNA for the CDR3: TGTGCCAGCAGCTCCTATCCGGGGGGCGGTGAGAGCACAGATACGCAGTATTTT. The chain links TRBV7-6 to TRBJ2-3; perhaps TRBD2 as D (7 bases). V was clipped by 4 bases and J by 0 bases, with 20 bases between them. The V gene's germline CDR1 is SGHVS and CDR2 FNYEAQ. The CDR3 extends over 18 amino acids.

The chain uses TRBV6-4 and TRBJ2-1; D is possibly TRBD1 (6 bases). The germline gives CDR1 MRHNA, CDR2 SNTAGT. V gave up 3 bases and J gave up 12 bases, with 9 bases separating them. The CDR3 sequence is 11 residues long. The CDR3 here is CASSDGGGQFF. CDR3 DNA sequence: TGTGCCAGCAGTGATGGGGGCGGGCAGTTCTTC.

This chain links TRBV19 with TRBJ1-5; D unresolved. Germline CDR1 and CDR2: LNHDA and SQIVND (reference sequence). CDR3 size: 13 residues. Trimming took off 5 bases at V and 7 bases at J, with 12 bases between the two ends. The CDR3 DNA follows: TGTGCCAGTAGTCCTAGCCCCATCCAGCCCCAGCATTTT. It specifies CASSPSPIQPQHF.